Presented here are 28 T cell receptor beta chains from one specimen sequenced in a study of T cells in women clearing cervical HPV infection. Produced via immunoSEQ multiplex PCR; TCRdb's table is partial and in-frame only. This repertoire comprises 30,000 to 35,000 clones; its ten largest clones make up approximately 4.5%. Sequencing used blood buffy coat. These TCRs come from a woman aged 18 to 69 with a cervical HPV16 infection that either progressed to CIN3+ or cleared (not recorded which).

As for this clone: The read is 3 residues too short to cover the CDR3 end, so that end is filled in from the germline J gene. The rearrangement links TRBV19 to TRBJ1-1, with D maybe TRBD1 (5 bases). The CDR3 is 14 residues long. V was trimmed by 2 bases and J by 0 bases, leaving 7 bases between them. The germline V gene has CDR1 LNHDA and CDR2 SQIVND (reference sequence). The covered CDR3 bases are TGTGCCAGTAGTATACGGGGGGTGAACACTGAA. It yields the protein CASSIRGVNTE. The entire CDR3 is CASSIRGVNTEAFF.

Turning to this clone: The CDR3 end falls 3 residues outside the read, so it is completed with the germline J gene. This chain joins TRBV23-1 and TRBJ1-2; 8 bases fit TRBD1. TRBV23-1 counts as an open reading frame of uncertain function. V shed 8 bases and J 5 bases; nucleotides not matched to a gene: 10. The CDR3 sequence is 14 residues long. The DNA read from the CDR3 is TGCGCCAGCTCCAACGGACAGGGCCTATATGGC. Amino acid sequence: CASSNGQGLYG. The complete CDR3 reads CASSNGQGLYGYTF.

Turning to this clone: The read comes to an end 3 residues before the CDR3 does, leaving the germline J gene to fill in the end. This same CDR3 is encoded by further DNA sequences in the sample. This chain links TRBV5-1 with TRBJ2-3; the match to TRBD1 covers 7 bases. V dropped 0 bases and J dropped 2; count of bases not matched to a gene: 3. The CDR3 covers 15 residues. Germline CDR1 reads SGHRS; CDR2 reads YFSETQ. CDR3: CASSLGTGDTDTQYF. Partial CDR3 DNA: TGCGCCAGCAGCTTGGGAACAGGGGACACAGATACG.

CDR3 amino acids: CASSQDRDTQPRPGEQFF. Partial CDR3 DNA: TGTGCCAGCAGCCAAGACCGGGACACCCAGCCCCGTCCGGGTGAG. The chain has TRBV4-2 and TRBJ2-1; perhaps TRBD1 as D (6 bases). Read sequence stops 3 residues before the CDR3 end, and the germline J gene provides the missing end. Trimming cost V 0 bases and J 9 bases, with 24 bases left between them. This CDR3 has 18 residues. Germline V gene data show CDR1 as LGHNA and CDR2 as YNFKEQ.

With respect to this clone: The read gets to within 3 residues of the CDR3 end, and the germline J gene fills in the rest. This chain uses TRBV2 with TRBJ2-1; 11 nucleotides align to TRBD2. Trimming cost V 2 bases and J 4 bases; bases outside gene matches: 4. CDR1 SNHLY and CDR2 FYNNEI come from the germline V gene. This CDR3 is 16 amino acids long. Partial CDR3 DNA: TGTGCCAGCAGTGAATGGACTAGCGGGTTATACAATGAG. Its translation is CASSEWTSGLYNE. The full-length CDR3 reads as CASSEWTSGLYNEQFF.

About this clone: The sequence runs out 3 residues before the end of the CDR3; the remainder is reconstructed from the germline J gene. This chain links TRBV2 with TRBJ2-7; the D is unclear. V was pared by 5 bases and J by 2 bases, with 10 bases between. The germline CDR1 and CDR2 sequences are SNHLY and FYNNEI. There are 13 residues in the CDR3. The CDR3 bases that were read are TGTGCCAGCAGTCTTAAATATACCTACGAG. Protein: CASSLKYTYE. The full CDR3 reads CASSLKYTYEQYF.

Concerning this clone: Coverage ceases 3 residues before the CDR3 finishes, and the germline J gene fills in the end. The V and J genes are TRBV12-3 or TRBV12-4 and TRBJ2-2, with a weak D call TRBD1 (5 bases). Trimming shortened V by 6 bases and J by 6 bases, and 11 bases separated the two germline ends. This CDR3 is built from 13 residues. CDR3 bases read: TGTGCCAGCAGGGCAGGGTGGGCCGGGGAG. Residues: CASRAGWAGE. The whole CDR3 reads CASRAGWAGELFF.

With respect to this clone: The read gets to within 3 residues of the CDR3 end, and the germline J gene fills in the rest. The chain has TRBV7-9 and TRBJ1-2; D gene ambiguous. Germline-derived CDR1 and CDR2 are SEHNR and FQNEAQ (reference sequence). This CDR3 spans 12 amino acids. CDR3 protein: CASSPSVLGYTF. The CDR3 DNA, read in part, is TGTGCCAGCAGCCCCAGCGTTCTGGGC.

A word on this clone: The read comes to an end 3 residues before the CDR3 does, leaving the germline J gene to fill in the end. The V gene is TRBV7-9, the J gene TRBJ2-1; possible D gene TRBD1, 5 bases. The CDR3 is made up of 15 amino acids. Germline values: CDR1 SEHNR, CDR2 FQNEAQ (reference sequence). V lost 6 bases and J lost 5, with 17 bases in between. CDR3 sequence: CASSRTYGADNEQFF. CDR3 DNA (partial): TGTGCCAGCAGTCGCACCTATGGGGCAGACAATGAG.

Concerning this clone itself: The read comes to an end 3 residues before the CDR3 does, leaving the germline J gene to fill in the end. V usage is TRBV11-2 and J usage is TRBJ2-7; D might be TRBD1 (5 bases). The CDR3 covers 14 residues. Germline V gene sequence: CDR1 SGHAT, CDR2 FQNNGV. The V and J ends lost 7 bases and 6 bases respectively, with 19 bases between them. The DNA read from the CDR3 is TGTGCCAGCATCTGGCAGGGTGTTTCTTCCGAG. This codes for CASIWQGVSSE. The entire CDR3 protein is CASIWQGVSSEQYF.

Details on this clone: The sequenced fragment ends 3 residues before the CDR3 boundary, so the rest is inferred from the germline J gene. The chain has TRBV20-1 and TRBJ2-7, with 9 positions matching TRBD2. Germline V lookup: CDR1 DFQATT, CDR2 SNEGSKA (reference sequence). The CDR3 is 15 residues long. V gave up 7 bases and J gave up 4 bases; unmatched junction bases: 14. The CDR3 protein is CSGVGLAGLEYEQYF. CDR3 DNA, as far as it was read: TGCAGTGGGGTTGGGCTAGCGGGACTTGAGTACGAG.

The DNA read from the CDR3 is TGTGCCAGCTCACCGACAGGTTCTGGGGCCAACGTC. Translated, it gives CASSPTGSGANV. The CDR3 reads in full as CASSPTGSGANVLTF. The rearrangement links TRBV18 to TRBJ2-6, with a possible D match to TRBD1 (6 bases). The missing CDR3 end, 3 residues past where the read stops, is filled in from the germline J gene. The germline gives CDR1 KGHSH, CDR2 LQKENI. The CDR3 extends over 15 amino acids. V gave up 3 bases and J gave up 1 base, with 7 bases separating them.

To note about this clone: Read sequence stops 3 residues before the CDR3 end, and the germline J gene provides the missing end. This chain joins TRBV30 and TRBJ2-3, with D possibly TRBD1 on 6 matching bases. Per the germline V gene, CDR1 is GTSNPN and CDR2 is SVGIG (reference sequence). Trimming pared 3 bases from V and 0 bases from J, leaving 13 bases between. The CDR3 loop spans 15 amino acids. The covered CDR3 bases are TGTGCCTGGAGCCAGGGGCAGACAAGCACAGATACG. Protein: CAWSQGQTSTDT. The whole CDR3 is CAWSQGQTSTDTQYF.

Regarding this clone: The read stops 3 residues short of the end of the CDR3; the missing end is completed from the germline J gene. This chain uses TRBV20-1 with TRBJ2-7; TRBD2 is a possible D gene (6 bases). The CDR3 has 14 amino acids. The V and J ends lost 1 base and 2 bases respectively, with 12 bases between them. The germline V gene has CDR1 DFQATT and CDR2 SNEGSKA (reference sequence). CDR3 protein: CSARVRDFTYEQYF. The sequenced part of the CDR3 DNA is TGCAGTGCTAGAGTTAGGGACTTCACCTACGAG.

As concerns this clone: The read halts 3 residues ahead of the CDR3 end, with the missing end drawn from the germline J gene. V gene TRBV6-1 combines with J gene TRBJ2-7; tentatively, D is TRBD1 (6 bases). Germline assignment: CDR1 MNHNS and CDR2 SASEGT. The length of the CDR3 is 15 residues. The germline V and J ends were trimmed by 4 bases and 2 bases, with 15 bases remaining between them. CDR3 DNA, as far as it was read: TGTGCCAGCAGTGCAGACCGGGACATTACCTACGAG. Its translation is CASSADRDITYE. The full CDR3 is CASSADRDITYEQYF.

CDR3: CASRFSGGLPPYEQYF. The DNA read from the CDR3 is TGTGCCAGCAGGTTTAGCGGGGGGCTACCCCCCTACGAG. This chain joins TRBV2 and TRBJ2-7, with TRBD2 identical over 10 bases. The CDR3 extends 3 residues past the end of the read, so its final part is completed from the germline J gene. Germline-derived CDR1 and CDR2 are SNHLY and FYNNEI. The CDR3 covers 16 residues. Trimming cost V 6 bases and J 2 bases; bases outside gene matches: 10.

A word on this clone: The read gets to within 3 residues of the CDR3 end, and the germline J gene fills in the rest. V is TRBV2 and J is TRBJ1-3, with D tentatively TRBD1 (5 bases). V was pared by 6 bases and J by 0 bases, with 12 bases between. Looked up from germline, CDR1 is SNHLY and CDR2 is FYNNEI. CDR3 size: 15 residues. The covered CDR3 bases are TGTGCCAGCAGGCAGACAGCCAGCTCTGGAAACACC. This codes for CASRQTASSGNT. The CDR3 in full is CASRQTASSGNTIYF.

This clone is labeled medium-sized based on frequency. The CDR3 goes on 3 residues after the read ends, and that part is filled in from the germline J gene. The rearrangement joins TRBV5-4 to TRBJ2-2; maybe TRBD2 (6 bases). Trimming removed 0 bases from V and 4 bases from J, with 13 bases in between. The CDR3 covers 16 residues. Germline V gives CDR1 SGHNT, CDR2 YYREEE (reference sequence). Incomplete CDR3 DNA: TGTGCCAGCAGCTTGGAGGTTAGCGGAACCACCGGGGAG. This sequence encodes CASSLEVSGTTGE. In full, the CDR3 reads CASSLEVSGTTGELFF.

A word on this clone: The sequenced fragment ends 3 residues before the CDR3 boundary, so the rest is inferred from the germline J gene. The chain links TRBV20-1 to TRBJ1-2, with D possibly TRBD1 on 6 matching bases. The CDR3 totals 13 residues. Trimming shortened V by 4 bases and J by 3 bases, and 12 bases separated the two germline ends. CDR1 is DFQATT, CDR2 SNEGSKA, per germline (reference sequence). CDR3 bases read: TGCAGTGCTACTATTGGGGGCGACTATGGC. As protein: CSATIGGDYG. The entire CDR3 protein is CSATIGGDYGYTF.

Regarding this clone: Sequencing ends 3 residues short of the CDR3 end; the germline J gene provides the rest. The chain has TRBV4-1 and TRBJ2-2; 7 bases align to TRBD2. Germline V CDR1 and CDR2: MGHRA, YSYEKL. The V and J ends lost 0 bases and 1 base, in that order; junction bases with no gene match: 2. The CDR3 totals 16 residues. CDR3 bases read: TGCGCCAGCAGCCAAGACTGGGGGGGGAACACCGGGGAG. Translated, it gives CASSQDWGGNTGE. The whole CDR3 sequence reads CASSQDWGGNTGELFF.

Regarding this clone: Sequencing ends 3 residues short of the CDR3 end; the germline J gene provides the rest. V usage is TRBV7-2 and J usage is TRBJ2-3; D perhaps matches TRBD2 (5 bases). The germline V gene has CDR1 SGHTA and CDR2 FQGNSA. The CDR3 is 15 amino acids. V was pared by 5 bases and J by 1 base, with 13 bases between. Here the CDR3 reads CASSNAGPGTDTQYF. The sequenced CDR3 bases are TGTGCCAGCAGCAACGCGGGCCCAGGCACAGATACG.

Partial CDR3 DNA: TGCGCCAGCAGTCAAGAGGGGTTCGACTATGGC. Protein product: CASSQEGFDYG. The entire CDR3 protein is CASSQEGFDYGYTF. The gene calls are TRBV23-1 and TRBJ1-2; D might be TRBD1 (5 bases). Read coverage stops 3 residues before the CDR3 terminus; the germline J gene supplies the remainder. TRBV23-1 is marked as an open reading frame, function uncertain. The CDR3 is made up of 14 amino acids. Trimming stripped 2 bases from V and 3 bases from J, with 10 bases between.

CDR3 protein: CAWSPLAGTNIQYF. Partial CDR3 DNA: TGTGCCTGGAGTCCACTAGCGGGTACGAACATT. V usage is TRBV30 and J usage is TRBJ2-4; 9 nucleotides line up with TRBD2. The read falls 3 residues short of the CDR3 end, and the missing part is taken from the germline J gene. The CDR3 loop spans 14 amino acids. V shed 2 bases, J shed 7 bases, and the junction held 6 bases outside the gene matches. Germline lookup yields CDR1 GTSNPN and CDR2 SVGIG (reference sequence).

As to this clone: The read halts 3 residues ahead of the CDR3 end, with the missing end drawn from the germline J gene. V gene TRBV19 combines with J gene TRBJ2-3; D ambiguous. Trimming took 7 bases from V and 5 from J, leaving 7 bases between them. Germline V gene sequence: CDR1 LNHDA, CDR2 SQIVND (reference sequence). This CDR3 has 11 residues. The part of the CDR3 DNA that was read is TGTGCCAGTAAGTCCGGAGATACG. Its translation is CASKSGDT. The CDR3 in full is CASKSGDTQYF.

In the case of this clone: The read gets to within 3 residues of the CDR3 end, and the germline J gene fills in the rest. The chain employs TRBV7-8 and TRBJ2-7; D might be TRBD1 (5 bases). This CDR3 spans 15 amino acids. Trimming shortened V by 6 bases and J by 0 bases, and 15 bases separated the two germline ends. The germline V gene encodes CDR1 SGHVS and CDR2 FQNEAQ. The CDR3: CASSTHQGPSYEQYF. Incomplete CDR3 DNA: TGTGCCAGCAGTACGCATCAGGGCCCCTCCTACGAG.

Remarks on this clone: The read gets to within 3 residues of the CDR3 end, and the germline J gene fills in the rest. The chain joins TRBV10-1 to TRBJ2-3, with D tentatively TRBD2 (6 bases). Germline V gene sequence: CDR1 WNHNN, CDR2 SYGVQD (reference sequence). V shed 7 bases and J shed 8 bases, with 10 bases lying between them. The CDR3 has 11 amino acids. This chain's CDR3 is CASKEGFTQYF. Incomplete CDR3 DNA: TGCGCCAGCAAGGAGGGTTTTACG.

CDR3 in amino acids: CASSFSGQETGELFF. The covered CDR3 bases are TGCGCCAGCAGCTTCTCGGGACAAGAGACCGGGGAG. The V call is TRBV5-1, the J call TRBJ2-2, with D possibly TRBD1 on 6 matching bases. The read gets to within 3 residues of the CDR3 end, and the germline J gene fills in the rest. V dropped 2 bases and J dropped 5 bases, with 13 bases sitting between them. The V gene's germline CDR1 is SGHRS and CDR2 YFSETQ. The CDR3 length is 15 residues.

A note on this clone: The CDR3 end is not reached by the read, which stops 3 residues before it; the germline J gene fills it in. The chain combines TRBV12-3 or TRBV12-4 with TRBJ2-5, with D uncertain. This CDR3 is 11 amino acids long. Trimming shortened V by 3 bases and J by 3 bases, and 2 bases separated the two germline ends. The CDR3 is CASSFKETQYF. Partial CDR3 DNA: TGTGCCAGCAGTTTCAAAGAGACC.